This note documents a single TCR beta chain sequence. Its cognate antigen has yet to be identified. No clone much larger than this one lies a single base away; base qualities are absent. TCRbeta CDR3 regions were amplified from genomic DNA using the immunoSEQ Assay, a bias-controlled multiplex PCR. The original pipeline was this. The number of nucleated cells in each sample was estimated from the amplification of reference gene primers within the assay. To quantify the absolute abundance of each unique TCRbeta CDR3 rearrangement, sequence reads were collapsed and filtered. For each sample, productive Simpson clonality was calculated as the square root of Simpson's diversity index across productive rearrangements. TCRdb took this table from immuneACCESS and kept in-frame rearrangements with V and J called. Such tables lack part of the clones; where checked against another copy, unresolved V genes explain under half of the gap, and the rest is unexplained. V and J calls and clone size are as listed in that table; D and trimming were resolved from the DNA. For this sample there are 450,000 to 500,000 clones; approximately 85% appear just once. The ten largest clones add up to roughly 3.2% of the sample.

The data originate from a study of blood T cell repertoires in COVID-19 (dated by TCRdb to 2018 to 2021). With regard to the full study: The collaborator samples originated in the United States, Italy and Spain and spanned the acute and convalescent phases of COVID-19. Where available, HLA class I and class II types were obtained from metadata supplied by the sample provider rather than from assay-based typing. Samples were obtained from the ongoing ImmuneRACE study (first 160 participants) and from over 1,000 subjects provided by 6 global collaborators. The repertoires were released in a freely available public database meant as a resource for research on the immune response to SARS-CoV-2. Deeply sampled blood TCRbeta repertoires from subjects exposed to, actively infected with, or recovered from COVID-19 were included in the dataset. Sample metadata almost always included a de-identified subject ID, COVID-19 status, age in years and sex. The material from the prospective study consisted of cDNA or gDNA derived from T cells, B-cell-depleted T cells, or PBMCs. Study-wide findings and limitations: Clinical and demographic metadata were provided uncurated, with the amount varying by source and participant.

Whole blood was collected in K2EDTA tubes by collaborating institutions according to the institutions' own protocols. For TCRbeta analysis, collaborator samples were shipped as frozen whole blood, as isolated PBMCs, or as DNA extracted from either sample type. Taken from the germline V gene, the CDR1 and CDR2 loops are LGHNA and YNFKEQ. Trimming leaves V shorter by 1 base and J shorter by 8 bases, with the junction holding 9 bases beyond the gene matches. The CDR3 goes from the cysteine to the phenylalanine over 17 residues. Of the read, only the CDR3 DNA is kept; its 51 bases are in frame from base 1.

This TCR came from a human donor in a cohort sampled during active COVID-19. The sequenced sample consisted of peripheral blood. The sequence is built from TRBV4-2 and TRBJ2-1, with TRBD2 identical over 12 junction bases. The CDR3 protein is CASSQGTGTSGFDEQFF. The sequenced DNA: TGTGCCAGCAGCCAAGGGACCGGGACTAGCGGGTTCGATGAGCAGTTCTTC.